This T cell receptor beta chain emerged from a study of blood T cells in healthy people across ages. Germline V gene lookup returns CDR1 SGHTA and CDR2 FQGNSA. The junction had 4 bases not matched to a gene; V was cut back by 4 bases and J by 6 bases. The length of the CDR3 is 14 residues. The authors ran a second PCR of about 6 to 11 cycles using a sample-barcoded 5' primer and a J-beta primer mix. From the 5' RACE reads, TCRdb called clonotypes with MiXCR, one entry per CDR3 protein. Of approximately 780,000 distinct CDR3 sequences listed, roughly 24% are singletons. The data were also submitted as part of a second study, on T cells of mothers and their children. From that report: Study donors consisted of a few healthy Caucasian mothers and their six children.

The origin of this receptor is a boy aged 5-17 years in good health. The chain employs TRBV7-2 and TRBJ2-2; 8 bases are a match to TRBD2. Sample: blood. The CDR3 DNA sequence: TGTGCCAGCAGCTCCCGGGGGGGCCCCGGGGAGCTGTTTTTT. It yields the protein CASSSRGGPGELFF.